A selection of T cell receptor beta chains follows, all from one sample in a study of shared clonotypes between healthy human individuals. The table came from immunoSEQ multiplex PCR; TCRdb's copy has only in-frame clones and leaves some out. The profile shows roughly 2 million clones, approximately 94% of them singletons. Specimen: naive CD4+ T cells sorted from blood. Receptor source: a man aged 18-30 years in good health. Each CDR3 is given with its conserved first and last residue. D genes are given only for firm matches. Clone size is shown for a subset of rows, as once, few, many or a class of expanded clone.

cdr3_nt: TGTGCCAGCAGTTCGATTGGAGATACGCAGTATTTT; cdr3_aa: CASSSIGDTQYF; j_call: TRBJ2-3; clone_size: NA; d_call: NA; v_call: TRBV6-5
cdr3_nt: TGTGCCAGCAGCGAGACAGGGGCGGGTGGCTACACCTTC; cdr3_aa: CASSETGAGGYTF; j_call: TRBJ1-2; clone_size: NA; d_call: TRBD1; v_call: TRBV7-9
cdr3_nt: TGTGCCAGCAGTTACTCGTGGCGGGCGGATGAGCAGTTCTTC; cdr3_aa: CASSYSWRADEQFF; j_call: TRBJ2-1; clone_size: once; d_call: NA; v_call: TRBV6-5
cdr3_nt: TGTGCCAGCAGCTCCGCCGGACTAGCGGGATCCCTCTTC; cdr3_aa: CASSSAGLAGSLF; j_call: TRBJ2-1; clone_size: NA; d_call: TRBD2; v_call: TRBV7-9
cdr3_nt: TGTGCCAGCAGCTTACAGAATTCACCCCTCCACTTT; cdr3_aa: CASSLQNSPLHF; j_call: TRBJ1-6; clone_size: NA; d_call: NA; v_call: TRBV7-9
cdr3_nt: TGTGCCAGCTCACTCGTACCGGGACAGGGGGTAGTAAATGAGCAGTTCTTC; cdr3_aa: CASSLVPGQGVVNEQFF; j_call: TRBJ2-1; clone_size: NA; d_call: TRBD1; v_call: TRBV18
cdr3_nt: TGTGCCAGCAGCATAACTAGCGGGAGGGCGACCGGGGAGCTGTTTTTT; cdr3_aa: CASSITSGRATGELFF; j_call: TRBJ2-2; clone_size: NA; d_call: TRBD2; v_call: TRBV5-6
cdr3_nt: TGTGCCAGCAGCTGGCGGGACAGCCAAGAGACCCAGTACTTC; cdr3_aa: CASSWRDSQETQYF; j_call: TRBJ2-5; clone_size: NA; d_call: NA; v_call: TRBV5-6
cdr3_nt: TGTGCCATCAGCCCGGGACTCCTTTTGTCGGATAATTCACCCCTCCACTTT; cdr3_aa: CAISPGLLLSDNSPLHF; j_call: TRBJ1-6; clone_size: NA; d_call: NA; v_call: TRBV10-3
cdr3_nt: TGTGCCAGCAGCGAACGTCCCGGGACAGGCTATGGCTACACCTTC; cdr3_aa: CASSERPGTGYGYTF; j_call: TRBJ1-2; clone_size: NA; d_call: TRBD1; v_call: TRBV6-1
cdr3_nt: TGTGCCAGTAGAAATACTCCATCGGAAATTGCGTTCTTC; cdr3_aa: CASRNTPSEIAFF; j_call: TRBJ2-1; clone_size: once; d_call: NA; v_call: TRBV19
cdr3_nt: TGCGCCAGCAGCTTAGGCGAAAATCAGCCCCAGCATTTT; cdr3_aa: CASSLGENQPQHF; j_call: TRBJ1-5; clone_size: NA; d_call: NA; v_call: TRBV5-1
cdr3_nt: NA; cdr3_aa: CASSSSDRRYTF; j_call: TRBJ1-2; clone_size: few; d_call: NA; v_call: TRBV6-5
cdr3_nt: TGCGCCAGCAGCAGGCAAATCCGGACACCAGATATCTTAAATGAGCAGTTCTTC; cdr3_aa: CASSRQIRTPDILNEQFF; j_call: TRBJ2-1; clone_size: NA; d_call: NA; v_call: TRBV5-1
cdr3_nt: TGTGCCAGCAGCTTAGAAGTGCCTCGCGGGGAGCTGTTTTTT; cdr3_aa: CASSLEVPRGELFF; j_call: TRBJ2-2; clone_size: NA; d_call: NA; v_call: TRBV7-9
cdr3_nt: TGCGCCAGCAGTACCGATCAGGGTCATAATTCACCCCTCCACTTT; cdr3_aa: CASSTDQGHNSPLHF; j_call: TRBJ1-6; clone_size: NA; d_call: NA; v_call: TRBV5-1
cdr3_nt: TGCGCCAGCAGCTTGTTCCTAGCGGGATTGGAAGAGACCCAGTACTTC; cdr3_aa: CASSLFLAGLEETQYF; j_call: TRBJ2-5; clone_size: once; d_call: TRBD2; v_call: TRBV5-1
cdr3_nt: TGTGCCAGCAGTCCTGGACAGGGGGCCGGGGAGCTGTTTTTT; cdr3_aa: CASSPGQGAGELFF; j_call: TRBJ2-2; clone_size: once; d_call: TRBD1; v_call: TRBV6-1
cdr3_nt: TGTGCCAGCAGCTGGGACGGAAGCTCCTACGAGCAGTACTTC; cdr3_aa: CASSWDGSSYEQYF; j_call: TRBJ2-7; clone_size: NA; d_call: NA; v_call: TRBV5-4
cdr3_nt: TGTGCCTGGAGTGGTCGAGGGATTGGGGATACGCAGTATTTT; cdr3_aa: CAWSGRGIGDTQYF; j_call: TRBJ2-3; clone_size: NA; d_call: NA; v_call: TRBV30
cdr3_nt: TGTGCCAGCTCACCACCGGGGAGGGCGAGTTCCTACGAGCAGTACTTC; cdr3_aa: CASSPPGRASSYEQYF; j_call: TRBJ2-7; clone_size: NA; d_call: TRBD2; v_call: TRBV18
cdr3_nt: TGTGCCAGCAGCAGGGGACTAGCGGGGGAGACCCAGTACTTC; cdr3_aa: CASSRGLAGETQYF; j_call: TRBJ2-5; clone_size: once; d_call: TRBD2; v_call: TRBV7-9
cdr3_nt: TGTGCCAGCAGCCTTGGTACAAACTATGGCTACACCTTC; cdr3_aa: CASSLGTNYGYTF; j_call: TRBJ1-2; clone_size: NA; d_call: NA; v_call: TRBV5-6
cdr3_nt: TGCGCCAGCAGTGAGTGGGGGACTGAAGCTTTCTTT; cdr3_aa: CASSEWGTEAFF; j_call: TRBJ1-1; clone_size: NA; d_call: NA; v_call: TRBV10-2
cdr3_nt: TGTGCCAGCTCACTCAGGCTCCAAGAGACCCAGTACTTC; cdr3_aa: CASSLRLQETQYF; j_call: TRBJ2-5; clone_size: NA; d_call: NA; v_call: TRBV18